The rows below give T cell receptor beta chains drawn from one sample of a study of cytomegalovirus exposure and HLA in healthy donors. Clones were sequenced by immunoSEQ multiplex PCR, and TCRdb holds only the in-frame ones, with some missing. The repertoire has under 100,000 clones, roughly 96% of them found once; the top ten carry 0.78%. Sequenced sample: PBMCs. These receptors all come from a man between 18 and 29 years old in good health and CMV-seronegative. The CDR3 runs from the conserved cysteine through the conserved F or W. Fields, in order: D gene, J gene, clone size, V gene, CDR3 protein, CDR3 DNA. The D gene is left open where the match is weak. Expanded clones are given a class, and other clones once, few, many or no size at all.

d_gene: TRBD1
j_gene: TRBJ1-3
abundance: NA
v_gene: TRBV29-1
CDR3aa: CSARTGLNGNTIYF
CDR3nt: TGCAGCGCTCGGACAGGGTTGAATGGAAACACCATATATTTT

d_gene: NA
j_gene: TRBJ1-2
abundance: NA
v_gene: TRBV7-9
CDR3aa: CASSLYGDYGYTF
CDR3nt: TGTGCCAGCAGCTTATATGGAGACTATGGCTACACCTTC

d_gene: NA
j_gene: TRBJ2-5
abundance: NA
v_gene: TRBV4-1
CDR3aa: CASSQNSPAVGGETQYF
CDR3nt: TGCGCCAGCAGCCAAAATAGTCCGGCAGTTGGAGGAGAGACCCAGTACTTC

d_gene: NA
j_gene: TRBJ2-7
abundance: NA
v_gene: TRBV6-5
CDR3aa: CATQESSGLHEQYF
CDR3nt: TGTGCCACCCAGGAAAGCTCAGGGTTGCACGAGCAGTACTTC

d_gene: NA
j_gene: TRBJ1-5
abundance: NA
v_gene: TRBV6-6
CDR3aa: CAVNGRFNQPQHF
CDR3nt: TGTGCCGTGAATGGGAGGTTCAATCAGCCCCAGCATTTT

d_gene: TRBD2
j_gene: TRBJ2-1
abundance: NA
v_gene: TRBV2
CDR3aa: CASSAQREESQFF
CDR3nt: TGTGCCAGCAGTGCCCAGCGGGAGGAATCGCAGTTCTTC

d_gene: NA
j_gene: TRBJ2-3
abundance: NA
v_gene: TRBV2
CDR3aa: CASSLRSGQPAADTQYF
CDR3nt: TGTGCCAGCAGCCTACGATCTGGACAGCCGGCGGCAGATACGCAGTATTTT

d_gene: NA
j_gene: TRBJ2-7
abundance: NA
v_gene: TRBV10-1
CDR3aa: CASSESLNPDEQYF
CDR3nt: TGCGCCAGCAGTGAATCACTAAACCCCGACGAGCAGTACTTC

d_gene: NA
j_gene: TRBJ2-1
abundance: NA
v_gene: TRBV5-6
CDR3aa: CASSQPGVSYNEQFF
CDR3nt: TGTGCCAGCAGCCAGCCGGGGGTCTCCTACAATGAGCAGTTCTTC

d_gene: TRBD1
j_gene: TRBJ2-1
abundance: NA
v_gene: TRBV19
CDR3aa: CASSLQGAPANEQFF
CDR3nt: TGTGCCAGTAGTCTACAGGGGGCGCCTGCCAATGAGCAGTTCTTC

d_gene: TRBD1
j_gene: TRBJ2-7
abundance: NA
v_gene: TRBV4-1
CDR3aa: CASSQGTGDLYEQYF
CDR3nt: TGCGCCAGCAGCCAAGGGACAGGGGATCTCTACGAGCAGTACTTC

d_gene: TRBD2
j_gene: TRBJ2-1
abundance: NA
v_gene: TRBV4-1
CDR3aa: CASNRLAGVGEQFF
CDR3nt: TGCGCCAGCAATAGACTAGCGGGAGTCGGTGAGCAGTTCTTC

d_gene: TRBD2
j_gene: TRBJ2-3
abundance: NA
v_gene: TRBV7-9
CDR3aa: CASSYFGRRREVRTDTQYF
CDR3nt: TGTGCCAGCAGCTACTTCGGCAGGCGGCGGGAGGTACGCACAGATACGCAGTATTTT

d_gene: TRBD2
j_gene: TRBJ2-1
abundance: NA
v_gene: TRBV19
CDR3aa: CASLAGGTYNEQFF
CDR3nt: TGTGCCAGTTTAGCGGGAGGCACATACAATGAGCAGTTCTTC

d_gene: TRBD1
j_gene: TRBJ2-1
abundance: NA
v_gene: TRBV30
CDR3aa: CAFTGGTYNEQFF
CDR3nt: TGTGCCTTTACAGGGGGGACCTACAATGAGCAGTTCTTC

d_gene: NA
j_gene: TRBJ2-7
abundance: NA
v_gene: TRBV28
CDR3aa: CASRHDSTYEQYF
CDR3nt: TGTGCCAGCAGGCACGACAGTACCTACGAGCAGTACTTC

d_gene: NA
j_gene: TRBJ2-5
abundance: NA
v_gene: TRBV9
CDR3aa: CASSVALQETQYF
CDR3nt: TGTGCCAGCAGCGTAGCTCTCCAAGAGACCCAGTACTTC

d_gene: TRBD2
j_gene: TRBJ2-2
abundance: NA
v_gene: TRBV4-2
CDR3aa: CASSQTGLAGGGGELFF
CDR3nt: TGTGCCAGCAGCCAAACGGGACTAGCGGGAGGCGGGGGGGAGCTGTTTTTT

d_gene: TRBD1
j_gene: TRBJ2-4
abundance: NA
v_gene: TRBV7-9
CDR3aa: CASSHSEGQLNIQYF
CDR3nt: TGTGCCAGCAGCCATTCAGAGGGACAGCTAAACATTCAGTACTTC

d_gene: NA
j_gene: TRBJ1-5
abundance: NA
v_gene: TRBV10-3
CDR3aa: CATTGSTNQPQHF
CDR3nt: TGTGCCACCACCGGGAGTACGAATCAGCCCCAGCATTTT

d_gene: NA
j_gene: TRBJ1-1
abundance: NA
v_gene: TRBV7-9
CDR3aa: CASSFSISEAFF
CDR3nt: TGTGCCAGCAGCTTTTCCATTAGTGAAGCTTTCTTT

d_gene: TRBD1
j_gene: TRBJ1-3
abundance: NA
v_gene: TRBV19
CDR3aa: CASSPTGDSGNTIYF
CDR3nt: TGTGCCAGTAGTCCAACAGGGGACTCTGGAAACACCATATATTTT

d_gene: NA
j_gene: TRBJ2-7
abundance: NA
v_gene: TRBV28
CDR3aa: CASTERFTYEQYF
CDR3nt: TGTGCCAGCACCGAGAGATTTACCTACGAGCAGTACTTC

d_gene: NA
j_gene: TRBJ2-4
abundance: NA
v_gene: TRBV4-1
CDR3aa: CASSQDLRGWDIQYF
CDR3nt: TGCGCCAGCAGCCAAGATTTGAGGGGGTGGGACATTCAGTACTTC

d_gene: NA
j_gene: TRBJ1-2
abundance: NA
v_gene: TRBV5-1
CDR3aa: CASSWRSSKGNNYGYTF
CDR3nt: TGCGCCAGCAGCTGGAGGTCGTCGAAAGGGAACAACTATGGCTACACCTTC

d_gene: TRBD1
j_gene: TRBJ2-7
abundance: NA
v_gene: TRBV11-2
CDR3aa: CASSPDRGQGEQYF
CDR3nt: TGTGCCAGCAGCCCTGACAGGGGTCAGGGCGAGCAGTACTTC

d_gene: NA
j_gene: TRBJ2-3
abundance: NA
v_gene: TRBV27
CDR3aa: CASSSADTQYF
CDR3nt: TGTGCCAGCAGTTCAGCAGATACGCAGTATTTT

d_gene: TRBD1
j_gene: TRBJ1-2
abundance: NA
v_gene: TRBV28
CDR3aa: CASTSQGTGGDGYTF
CDR3nt: TGTGCCAGCACCAGTCAGGGGACAGGGGGCGATGGCTACACCTTC

d_gene: NA
j_gene: TRBJ2-7
abundance: NA
v_gene: TRBV10-2
CDR3aa: CASSEGDEQYF
CDR3nt: TGCGCCAGCAGTGAAGGGGACGAGCAGTACTTC

d_gene: NA
j_gene: TRBJ2-7
abundance: NA
v_gene: TRBV6-1
CDR3aa: CASSEWTLSSYEQYF
CDR3nt: TGTGCCAGCAGTGAATGGACATTGAGCTCCTACGAGCAGTACTTC

d_gene: TRBD2
j_gene: TRBJ2-3
abundance: NA
v_gene: TRBV15
CDR3aa: CATSRGLAVADTQYF
CDR3nt: TGTGCCACCAGCAGGGGACTAGCGGTCGCAGATACGCAGTATTTT

d_gene: TRBD1
j_gene: TRBJ2-7
abundance: NA
v_gene: TRBV4-1
CDR3aa: CASTEPAWTGTMGVDEQYF
CDR3nt: TGCGCCAGCACGGAGCCAGCCTGGACAGGGACAATGGGGGTGGACGAGCAGTACTTC

d_gene: NA
j_gene: TRBJ2-1
abundance: once
v_gene: TRBV7-9
CDR3aa: CASSLGTGDYNEQFF
CDR3nt: TGTGCCAGCAGCTTAGGGACCGGGGACTACAATGAGCAGTTCTTC

d_gene: TRBD1
j_gene: TRBJ1-4
abundance: NA
v_gene: TRBV7-9
CDR3aa: CASSLDLRQGRTFNEKLFF
CDR3nt: TGTGCCAGCAGCTTAGATCTCCGACAGGGAAGGACTTTTAATGAAAAACTGTTTTTT

d_gene: TRBD1
j_gene: TRBJ2-7
abundance: NA
v_gene: TRBV27
CDR3aa: CASSAPGQGYEQYF
CDR3nt: TGTGCCAGCAGTGCTCCGGGACAGGGCTACGAGCAGTACTTC

d_gene: NA
j_gene: TRBJ2-5
abundance: NA
v_gene: TRBV7-3
CDR3aa: CASSLDGETQYF
CDR3nt: TGTGCCAGCAGCTTAGACGGGGAGACCCAGTACTTC

d_gene: NA
j_gene: TRBJ2-1
abundance: NA
v_gene: TRBV5-1
CDR3aa: CASSVSDNEQFF
CDR3nt: TGCGCCAGCAGCGTATCTGACAATGAGCAGTTCTTC

d_gene: TRBD2
j_gene: TRBJ2-5
abundance: NA
v_gene: TRBV11-3
CDR3aa: CASSLEAGWAHRETQYF
CDR3nt: TGTGCCAGCAGCTTAGAAGCGGGATGGGCCCATCGAGAGACCCAGTACTTC

d_gene: NA
j_gene: TRBJ1-1
abundance: NA
v_gene: TRBV11-2
CDR3aa: CASSLAQNTEAFF
CDR3nt: TGTGCCAGCAGCTTGGCCCAGAACACTGAAGCTTTCTTT

d_gene: TRBD1
j_gene: TRBJ2-6
abundance: NA
v_gene: TRBV27
CDR3aa: CASEGTERILTF
CDR3nt: TGTGCCAGCGAGGGGACAGAAAGGATCCTGACTTTC

d_gene: TRBD1
j_gene: TRBJ2-5
abundance: NA
v_gene: TRBV15
CDR3aa: CATSDGQGGKETQYF
CDR3nt: TGTGCCACCAGCGACGGACAGGGAGGTAAAGAGACCCAGTACTTC

d_gene: NA
j_gene: TRBJ1-1
abundance: NA
v_gene: TRBV6-6
CDR3aa: CASSYEATEAFF
CDR3nt: TGTGCCAGCAGTTACGAGGCCACTGAAGCTTTCTTT

d_gene: NA
j_gene: TRBJ2-3
abundance: NA
v_gene: TRBV4-1
CDR3aa: CASSQLLEDTQYF
CDR3nt: TGCGCCAGCAGCCAATTACTAGAGGATACGCAGTATTTT

d_gene: TRBD2
j_gene: TRBJ2-3
abundance: once
v_gene: TRBV6-1
CDR3aa: CASSESGLAGGTDTQYF
CDR3nt: TGTGCCAGCAGTGAATCAGGACTAGCGGGGGGCACAGATACGCAGTATTTT

d_gene: TRBD1
j_gene: TRBJ1-3
abundance: NA
v_gene: TRBV30
CDR3aa: CAWGTGKGGNTIYF
CDR3nt: TGTGCCTGGGGGACAGGGAAGGGTGGAAACACCATATATTTT

d_gene: NA
j_gene: TRBJ1-5
abundance: NA
v_gene: TRBV28
CDR3aa: CASSSFGGGRMSNQPQHF
CDR3nt: TGTGCCAGCAGTTCCTTTGGTGGAGGGCGAATGAGCAATCAGCCCCAGCATTTT

d_gene: TRBD2
j_gene: TRBJ2-5
abundance: NA
v_gene: TRBV5-1
CDR3aa: CASSLGTSGRARETQYF
CDR3nt: TGCGCCAGCAGCTTGGGTACTAGCGGGAGGGCCCGGGAGACCCAGTACTTC

d_gene: TRBD1
j_gene: TRBJ1-2
abundance: NA
v_gene: TRBV12-5
CDR3aa: CASGLPDRGFYGYTF
CDR3nt: TGTGCTAGTGGTTTGCCGGACAGGGGGTTTTATGGCTACACCTTC

d_gene: TRBD1
j_gene: TRBJ1-4
abundance: NA
v_gene: TRBV7-9
CDR3aa: CASSLGGTGLANEKLFF
CDR3nt: TGTGCCAGCAGCTTAGGAGGGACAGGTCTCGCTAATGAAAAACTGTTTTTT

d_gene: TRBD1
j_gene: TRBJ1-2
abundance: NA
v_gene: TRBV28
CDR3aa: CASSESPGQGVNGYTF
CDR3nt: TGTGCCAGCAGTGAATCGCCGGGACAGGGGGTCAATGGCTACACCTTC

d_gene: TRBD1
j_gene: TRBJ2-7
abundance: NA
v_gene: TRBV7-9
CDR3aa: CASSLAAGQASYEQYF
CDR3nt: TGTGCCAGCAGCTTAGCTGCAGGACAGGCGTCCTACGAGCAGTACTTC

d_gene: NA
j_gene: TRBJ2-7
abundance: NA
v_gene: TRBV6-1
CDR3aa: CASRESGLAPYEQYF
CDR3nt: TGTGCCAGCAGAGAGAGCGGACTGGCTCCCTACGAGCAGTACTTC

d_gene: TRBD2
j_gene: TRBJ2-3
abundance: NA
v_gene: TRBV10-1
CDR3aa: CASSESTSGGTDTQYF
CDR3nt: TGCGCCAGCAGTGAGTCGACTAGCGGGGGCACAGATACGCAGTATTTT

d_gene: NA
j_gene: TRBJ2-7
abundance: NA
v_gene: TRBV28
CDR3aa: CASQEGRGQVPYEQYF
CDR3nt: TGTGCCAGCCAGGAGGGGAGGGGACAGGTACCCTACGAGCAGTACTTC

d_gene: NA
j_gene: TRBJ2-5
abundance: NA
v_gene: TRBV7-9
CDR3aa: CASSQPGARQETQYF
CDR3nt: TGTGCCAGCAGCCAACCAGGGGCGAGGCAAGAGACCCAGTACTTC

d_gene: TRBD2
j_gene: TRBJ2-3
abundance: NA
v_gene: TRBV10-2
CDR3aa: CASSELAEGDTQYF
CDR3nt: TGCGCCAGCAGTGAGCTAGCGGAGGGGGATACGCAGTATTTT

d_gene: NA
j_gene: TRBJ2-7
abundance: once
v_gene: TRBV27
CDR3aa: CASSLSAGAAYEQYF
CDR3nt: TGTGCCAGCAGTTTATCGGCGGGGGCGGCCTACGAGCAGTACTTC

d_gene: TRBD2
j_gene: TRBJ2-1
abundance: NA
v_gene: TRBV6-1
CDR3aa: CASSEYSGITPEQFF
CDR3nt: TGTGCCAGCAGTGAATATAGCGGGATTACCCCTGAGCAGTTCTTC

d_gene: TRBD2
j_gene: TRBJ2-1
abundance: NA
v_gene: TRBV27
CDR3aa: CASSIQPGLAGVEQFF
CDR3nt: TGTGCCAGCAGTATTCAACCGGGACTAGCGGGAGTTGAGCAGTTCTTC

d_gene: TRBD1
j_gene: TRBJ1-4
abundance: NA
v_gene: TRBV11-2
CDR3aa: CASSLVGTGNEKLFF
CDR3nt: TGTGCCAGCAGCTTAGTGGGGACAGGGAATGAAAAACTGTTTTTT